Listed here are 10 T cell receptor beta chains from one sample, sequenced in a study of CD8+ T cells in alopecia areata. cDNA prepared by RNA extraction and subsequent reverse transcription served as the template for sequencing. Sequenced by immunoSEQ multiplex PCR; TCRdb stores in-frame clones only, minus some. The profile shows some 20,000 clones, 60% to 70% of them singletons. Sorting of CD4+ cells into CD25+CD127- cells was carried out for about five patients. Sequencing was performed on CD4+ Tregs sorted from blood. These receptor sequences come from a human donor with alopecia areata.

The CDR3 sequence: CASSLSPNTGELFF. Written as DNA, the CDR3 is TGTGCCAGCAGCTTATCACCTAACACCGGGGAGCTGTTTTTT. This chain uses TRBV7-2 with TRBJ2-2; D uncertain. The CDR3 runs 14 residues. V was clipped by 2 bases and J by 2 bases, with 6 bases between them. The germline V gene has CDR1 SGHTA and CDR2 FQGNSA.

V and J are TRBV7-8 and TRBJ1-1; possibly TRBD1 for D (5 bases). This CDR3 region has 15 residues. Trimming shortened V by 4 bases and J by 0 bases, and 12 bases separated the two germline ends. The V gene's germline CDR1 is SGHVS and CDR2 FQNEAQ. CDR3 residues: CASSSPGRMNTEAFF. The CDR3 DNA follows: TGTGCCAGCAGCTCACCGGGACGGATGAACACTGAAGCTTTCTTT. Drawing the rest from reference TRBV7-8 and TRBJ1-1, the complete variable domain is GAGVSQSPRYKVAKRGQDVALRCDPISGHVSLFWYQQALGQGPEFLTYFQNEAQLDKSGLPSDRFFAERPEGSVSTLKIQRTQQEDSAVYLCASSSPGRMNTEAFFGQGTRLTVV.

The chain recombines TRBV5-4 with TRBJ2-1; 9 nucleotides line up with TRBD2. Germline V gene lookup returns CDR1 SGHNT and CDR2 YYREEE (reference sequence). Germline trimming cut 4 bases from V and 15 bases from J; bases unmatched to any gene: 11. CDR3 length: 13 residues. The CDR3 DNA reads as TGTGCCAGCAGCAAGGATAGCGGGAGCGACATGTTCTTC. Translating gives CASSKDSGSDMFF.

This clone has just a few counts. The CDR3, as DNA: TGTGCCAGCTCACCACTACAGGGGCAAGAGACCCAGTACTTC. The encoded protein is CASSPLQGQETQYF. This chain connects TRBV18 to TRBJ2-5; TRBD1 aligns across 7 bases. The length of the CDR3 is 14 residues. V was pared by 1 base and J by 2 bases, with 1 base of the junction left unmatched. Germline CDR1 KGHSH, CDR2 LQKENI.

This clone has just a few counts. This sample also contains other DNA sequences that code for the same CDR3. This chain joins TRBV21-1 and TRBJ1-1. TRBV21-1 is an annotated pseudogene. The CDR3 is made up of 14 amino acids. The DNA for the CDR3 is TGTGCCAGCAGGAATACAAGCCGCGCCACTGAAGCTTTCTTC. Its protein product is CASRNTSRATEAFF.

The rearrangement uses TRBV14 and TRBJ1-1; D not certain. V lost 1 base to trimming and J lost 4 bases, with 7 bases between them. From germline, CDR1 is SGHDN and CDR2 FVKESK. The CDR3 covers 13 residues. In nucleotides, the CDR3 is TGTGCCAGCAGCCAAGGGTGGAGCACTGAAGCTTTCTTT. This sequence encodes CASSQGWSTEAFF. Based on the CDR3 plus reference TRBV14 and TRBJ1-1, the full variable domain is EAGVTQFPSHSVIEKGQTVTLRCDPISGHDNLYWYRRVMGKEIKFLLHFVKESKQDESGMPNNRFLAERTGGTYSTLKVQPAELEDSGVYFCASSQGWSTEAFFGQGTRLTVV.

The chain links TRBV11-2 to TRBJ2-1, with 10 bases aligning to TRBD2. The CDR3 extends over 15 amino acids. Germline V CDR1 and CDR2: SGHAT, FQNNGV. With V trimmed by 6 bases and J by 7 bases, 9 bases remained unmatched. CDR3: CASRVAGGPRNEQFF. CDR3 in DNA: TGTGCCAGCAGAGTAGCGGGAGGCCCCAGGAATGAGCAGTTCTTC. The whole variable domain, remainder taken from reference TRBV11-2 and TRBJ2-1, is EAGVAQSPRYKIIEKRQSVAFWCNPISGHATLYWYQQILGQGPKLLIQFQNNGVVDDSQLPKDRFSAERLKGVDSTLKIQPAKLEDSAVYLCASRVAGGPRNEQFFGPGTRLTVL.

The chain combines TRBV28 with TRBJ2-4; the D gene is possibly TRBD2 (7 bases). The V gene's germline CDR1 is MDHEN and CDR2 SYDVKM. CDR3 length equals 13 residues. V lost 7 bases, J lost 7 bases, and 14 bases lay in between. The CDR3 DNA sequence: TGTGCCAGCATTGGGGAGGGGGGCAACATTCAGTACTTC. This sequence encodes CASIGEGGNIQYF.

The J gene is TRBJ2-5, the V gene TRBV6-5; no firm D call. This CDR3 contains 12 residues. The germline V gene has CDR1 MNHEY and CDR2 SVGAGI. The V gene lost 8 bases and the J gene lost 5 bases, with 12 bases spanning the gap. This chain's CDR3 is CASGSKRETQYF. DNA for the CDR3: TGTGCCAGCGGCTCCAAAAGGGAGACCCAGTACTTC.

The J gene is TRBJ1-4, the V gene TRBV30, with a weak D call TRBD1 (6 bases). The CDR3 contains 15 residues. The V end lost 3 bases, the J end lost 0 bases, and 11 bases lay between the germline ends. Per germline, CDR1 GTSNPN and CDR2 SVGIG (reference sequence). CDR3 region: CAWSGQKTTNEKLFF. DNA of the CDR3: TGTGCCTGGAGCGGACAGAAGACAACTAATGAAAAACTGTTTTTT.